This is a list of T cell receptor beta chains from one sample in a study of shared clonotypes between healthy human individuals. The assay was immunoSEQ multiplex PCR, and TCRdb's table has in-frame clones only and misses some. Among about 2,500,000 clones listed, approximately 94% were seen once. Sequences were obtained from naive CD4+ T cells sorted from blood. The origin of the receptors is a man aged 18 to 30 in good health. Each CDR3 is given with its conserved first and last residue. The order of the fields is CDR3 protein, CDR3 DNA, D gene, V gene, J gene, clone size. The D gene is left open where the match is weak. For some rows the clone size is stated as once, few or many, or as a class when expanded; others skip it.

CAINLAGASSTGELFF,TGTGCCATCAATCTAGCGGGAGCCTCCAGCACCGGGGAGCTGTTTTTT,TRBD2,TRBV10-3,TRBJ2-2,-
CASSIQGIVGEKLFF,TGTGCCAGCAGTATACAGGGGATCGTGGGTGAAAAACTGTTTTTT,TRBD1,TRBV2,TRBJ1-4,-
CASSLEALRSGNTIYF,TGTGCCAGCAGCTTGGAGGCCCTTCGCTCTGGAAACACCATATATTTT,-,TRBV5-4,TRBJ1-3,-
CASSSLPDTEAFF,TGTGCCAGCAGCTCCCTTCCGGACACTGAAGCTTTCTTT,-,TRBV7-6,TRBJ1-1,-
CASSLVSGLNTGELFF,TGTGCCAGCAGCTTAGTGTCGGGACTAAACACCGGGGAGCTGTTTTTT,TRBD2,TRBV7-2,TRBJ2-2,-
CASSGNLYGYTF,TGTGCCAGCAGTGGGAACCTCTATGGCTACACCTTC,-,TRBV25-1,TRBJ1-2,-
CAWRTGSSYEQYF,TGTGCCTGGAGGACTGGGAGCTCCTACGAGCAGTACTTC,-,TRBV30,TRBJ2-7,-
CAWSRQGDQPQHF,TGTGCCTGGAGTCGACAGGGGGACCAGCCCCAGCATTTT,TRBD1,TRBV30,TRBJ1-5,-
CASSLDHQKLFF,TGTGCCAGCAGCTTGGACCATCAAAAACTGTTTTTT,-,TRBV7-9,TRBJ1-4,-
CASSDSGTGGVYGYTF,TGTGCCAGCAGCGACTCCGGGACAGGGGGCGTCTATGGCTACACCTTC,TRBD1,TRBV5-6,TRBJ1-2,-
CASSLGFTSSYEQYF,TGCGCCAGCAGCTTGGGGTTCACTAGTTCCTACGAGCAGTACTTC,-,TRBV5-1,TRBJ2-7,-
CSAAFGHPTEAFF,TGCAGCGCCGCTTTCGGGCACCCCACTGAAGCTTTCTTT,-,TRBV29-1,TRBJ1-1,-
CASSGDWGTEAFF,TGTGCCAGCAGTGGGGATTGGGGAACTGAAGCTTTCTTT,-,TRBV6-4,TRBJ1-1,-
CASSQQGPGAGIGNYGYTF,TGCGCCAGCAGCCAACAGGGGCCTGGGGCTGGGATAGGTAACTATGGCTACACCTTC,-,TRBV4-3,TRBJ1-2,-
CASLSRNQGAEQFF,TGTGCCAGCCTATCCCGGAATCAGGGGGCTGAGCAGTTCTTC,TRBD1,TRBV2,TRBJ2-1,-
CASSPQRPYEQYF,TGTGCCAGCTCACCCCAGAGACCCTACGAGCAGTACTTC,-,TRBV18,TRBJ2-7,few
CASSWGPRLAGSEETQYF,TGTGCCAGCAGCTGGGGCCCGAGGCTAGCGGGATCTGAAGAGACCCAGTACTTC,TRBD2,TRBV5-6,TRBJ2-5,once
CASSPARGAEAFF,TGTGCCAGTAGTCCCGCCAGGGGAGCTGAAGCTTTCTTT,-,TRBV19,TRBJ1-1,-
CASSPGHYGYTF,TGTGCCAGCAGTCCGGGCCACTATGGCTACACCTTC,-,TRBV2,TRBJ1-2,-
CASSSGSPGNTNTF,TGCGCCAGCAGCTCGGGGAGTCCAGGGAACACAAATACATTC,-,TRBV5-1,TRBJ1-2,-
CASSPGDTGNTIYF,TGTGCCAGCAGCCCTGGGGATACTGGAAACACCATATATTTT,-,TRBV7-9,TRBJ1-3,-
CASSIDQTPGGYTF,TGTGCCAGTAGTATAGACCAGACACCGGGGGGCTACACCTTC,-,TRBV19,TRBJ1-2,-
CASRYGLAETYEQYF,TGTGCCAGCAGGTACGGACTAGCGGAAACCTACGAGCAGTACTTC,TRBD2,TRBV4-2,TRBJ2-7,-